This TCR beta chain appears in the sequencing data of a study of human T cells and chemical hapten exposure. Germline loops: CDR1 SNHLY, CDR2 FYNNEI. The CDR3 extends over 14 amino acids. Trimming cost V 6 bases and J 5 bases, with 11 bases left between them. TCRdb processed the RACE reads anew with MiXCR; each CDR3 protein has one entry. The repertoire consists of around 300,000 distinct CDR3 sequences, with roughly 6% occurring once and the leading ten covering about 8.2%. Time point defined: pre-sensitization, week 0. Indicated treatment: therapeutic diphenylcyclopropenone sensitization with weekly scalp DPC. This clonotype has at least ten counts.

The clonotype originates from a woman aged 18-35 years with alopecia areata. Some clones in this sample may be carry-over from other donors' samples. This material consisted of whole blood, taken in connection with sensitization to the hapten diphenylcyclopropenone (DPC). V usage is TRBV2 and J usage is TRBJ1-6; no reliable D call. CDR3 DNA sequence: TGTGCCAGCAGCGGTATACCGAATAATTCACCCCTCCACTTT. As protein: CASSGIPNNSPLHF.